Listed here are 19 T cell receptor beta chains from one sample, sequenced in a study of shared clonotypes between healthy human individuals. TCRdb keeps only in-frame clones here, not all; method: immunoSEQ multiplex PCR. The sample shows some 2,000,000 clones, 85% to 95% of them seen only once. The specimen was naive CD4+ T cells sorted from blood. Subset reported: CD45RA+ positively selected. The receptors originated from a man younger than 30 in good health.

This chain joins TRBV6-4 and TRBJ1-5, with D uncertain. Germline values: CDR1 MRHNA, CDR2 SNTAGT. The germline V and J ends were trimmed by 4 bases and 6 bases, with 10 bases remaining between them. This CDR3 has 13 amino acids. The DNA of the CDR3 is TGTGCCAGCAGTGCGCAGGTGGCTCAGCCCCAGCATTTT. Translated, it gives CASSAQVAQPQHF.

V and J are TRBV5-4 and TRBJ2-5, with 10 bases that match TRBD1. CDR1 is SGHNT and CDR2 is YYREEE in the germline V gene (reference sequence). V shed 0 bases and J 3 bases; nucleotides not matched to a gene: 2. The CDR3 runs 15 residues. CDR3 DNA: TGTGCCAGCAGCTTGGGGACAGGGGGAAAAGAGACCCAGTACTTC. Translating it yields CASSLGTGGKETQYF.

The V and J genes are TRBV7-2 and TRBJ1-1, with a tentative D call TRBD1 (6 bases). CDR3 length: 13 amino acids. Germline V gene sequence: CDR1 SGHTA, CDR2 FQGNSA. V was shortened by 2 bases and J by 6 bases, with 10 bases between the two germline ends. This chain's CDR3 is CASSLTGGPEAFF. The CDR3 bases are TGTGCCAGCAGCTTAACGGGGGGCCCTGAAGCTTTCTTT.

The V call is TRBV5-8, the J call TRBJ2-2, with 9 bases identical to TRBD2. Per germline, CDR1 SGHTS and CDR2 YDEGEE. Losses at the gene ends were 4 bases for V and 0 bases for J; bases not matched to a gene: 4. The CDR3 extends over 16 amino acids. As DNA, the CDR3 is TGTGCCAGCAGCGGTAGCGGGGGCGCGAACACCGGGGAGCTGTTTTTT. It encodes CASSGSGGANTGELFF.

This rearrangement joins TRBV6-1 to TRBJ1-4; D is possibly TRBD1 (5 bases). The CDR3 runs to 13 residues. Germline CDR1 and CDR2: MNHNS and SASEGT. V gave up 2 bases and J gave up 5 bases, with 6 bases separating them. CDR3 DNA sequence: TGTGCCAGCAGTGAACACAGGAATGAAAAACTGTTTTTT. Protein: CASSEHRNEKLFF.

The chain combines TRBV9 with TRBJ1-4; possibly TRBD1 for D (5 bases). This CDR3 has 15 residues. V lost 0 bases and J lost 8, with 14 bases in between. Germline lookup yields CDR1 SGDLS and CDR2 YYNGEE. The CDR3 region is CASSVASGLGEKLFF. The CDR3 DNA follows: TGTGCCAGCAGCGTAGCATCGGGACTCGGGGAAAAACTGTTTTTT.

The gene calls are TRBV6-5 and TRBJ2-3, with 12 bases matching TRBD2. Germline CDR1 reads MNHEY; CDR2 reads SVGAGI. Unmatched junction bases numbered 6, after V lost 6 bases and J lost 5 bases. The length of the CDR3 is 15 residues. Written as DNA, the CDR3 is TGTGCCAGCAGAGCTAGCGGGAGGGCCTTAGATACGCAGTATTTT. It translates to CASRASGRALDTQYF.

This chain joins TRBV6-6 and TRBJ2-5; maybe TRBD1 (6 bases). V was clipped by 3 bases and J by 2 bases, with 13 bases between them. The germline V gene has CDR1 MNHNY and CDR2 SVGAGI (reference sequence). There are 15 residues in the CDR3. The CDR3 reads CASSYQGTIQETQYF. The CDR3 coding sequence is TGTGCCAGCAGTTATCAGGGGACAATTCAAGAGACCCAGTACTTC.

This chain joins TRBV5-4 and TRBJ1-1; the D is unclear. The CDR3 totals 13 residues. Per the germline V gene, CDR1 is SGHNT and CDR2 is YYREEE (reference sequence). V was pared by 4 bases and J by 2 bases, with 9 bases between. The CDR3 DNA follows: TGTGCCAGCAGCCCTACAGCTAACACTGAAGCTTTCTTT. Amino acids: CASSPTANTEAFF.

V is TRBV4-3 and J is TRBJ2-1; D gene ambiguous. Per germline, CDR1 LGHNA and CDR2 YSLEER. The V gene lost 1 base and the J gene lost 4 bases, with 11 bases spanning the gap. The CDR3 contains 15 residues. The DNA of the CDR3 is TGCGCCAGCAGCCAAGTGAGGTCACAGTACAATGAGCAGTTCTTC. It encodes CASSQVRSQYNEQFF.

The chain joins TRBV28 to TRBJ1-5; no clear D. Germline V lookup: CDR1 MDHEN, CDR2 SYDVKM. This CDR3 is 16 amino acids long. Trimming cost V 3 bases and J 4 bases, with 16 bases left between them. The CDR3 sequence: CASSFEGGLGNQPQHF. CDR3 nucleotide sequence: TGTGCCAGCAGTTTCGAAGGAGGTCTGGGAAATCAGCCCCAGCATTTT.

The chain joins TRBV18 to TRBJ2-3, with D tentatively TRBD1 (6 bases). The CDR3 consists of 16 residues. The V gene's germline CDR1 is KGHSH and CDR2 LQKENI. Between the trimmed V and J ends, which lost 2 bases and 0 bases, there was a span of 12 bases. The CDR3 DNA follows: TGTGCCAGCTCACCAATCGCAGGGGCTAGCACAGATACGCAGTATTTT. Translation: CASSPIAGASTDTQYF. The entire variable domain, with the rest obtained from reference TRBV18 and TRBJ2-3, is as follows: NAGVMQNPRHLVRRRGQEARLRCSPMKGHSHVYWYRQLPEEGLKFMVYLQKENIIDESGMPKERFSAEFPKEGPSILRIQQVVRGDSAAYFCASSPIAGASTDTQYFGPGTRLTVL.

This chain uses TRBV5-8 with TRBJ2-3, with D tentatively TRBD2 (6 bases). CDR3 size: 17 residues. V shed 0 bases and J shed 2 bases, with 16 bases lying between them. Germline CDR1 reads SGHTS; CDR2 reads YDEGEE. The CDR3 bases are TGTGCCAGCAGCTTGGCCGGGGGAGCCGGCGCCACAGATACGCAGTATTTT. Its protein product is CASSLAGGAGATDTQYF.

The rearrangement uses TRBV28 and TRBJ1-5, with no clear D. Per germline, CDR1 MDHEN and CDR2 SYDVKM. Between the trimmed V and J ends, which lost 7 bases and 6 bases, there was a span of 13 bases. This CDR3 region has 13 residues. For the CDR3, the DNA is TGTGCCAGCACTTACCCGGGTCCTCAGCCCCAGCATTTT. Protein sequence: CASTYPGPQPQHF.

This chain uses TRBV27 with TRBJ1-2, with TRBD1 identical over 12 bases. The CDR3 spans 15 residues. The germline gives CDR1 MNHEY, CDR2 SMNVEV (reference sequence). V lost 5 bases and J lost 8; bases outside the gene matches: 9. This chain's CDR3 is CASSPLRDRGRGYTF. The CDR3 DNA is TGTGCCAGCAGTCCTCTCCGGGACAGGGGGCGAGGCTACACCTTC.

CDR3 loop: CASSSGTGSVSYF. The CDR3 nucleotides read TGTGCCAGCTCGTCCGGGACAGGGTCTGTTAGCTACTTC. This sequence joins TRBV18 and TRBJ2-7; 9 bases align to TRBD1. CDR1 is KGHSH and CDR2 is LQKENI in the germline V gene. The CDR3 runs to 13 residues. The V and J ends lost 6 bases and 13 bases, in that order; junction bases with no gene match: 13.

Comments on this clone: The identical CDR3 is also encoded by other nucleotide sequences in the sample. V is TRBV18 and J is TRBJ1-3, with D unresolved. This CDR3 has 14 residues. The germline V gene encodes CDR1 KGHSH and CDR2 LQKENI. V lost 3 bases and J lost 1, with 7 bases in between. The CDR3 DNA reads TGTGCCAGCTCACCTAAGGATTCTGGAAACACCATATATTTT. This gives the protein CASSPKDSGNTIYF.

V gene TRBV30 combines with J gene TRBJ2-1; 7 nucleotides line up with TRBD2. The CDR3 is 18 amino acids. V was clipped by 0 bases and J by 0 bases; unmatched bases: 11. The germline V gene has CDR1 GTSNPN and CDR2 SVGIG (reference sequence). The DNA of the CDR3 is TGTGCCTGGAGTGTACGTGGAGGGAGGGCCCGCTCCTACAATGAGCAGTTCTTC. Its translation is CAWSVRGGRARSYNEQFF.

The CDR3 nucleotides read TGTGCCAGCGGCGGGAGTCATGGCTACACCTTC. Translating gives CASGGSHGYTF. This chain links TRBV6-5 with TRBJ1-2; D unresolved. Germline values: CDR1 MNHEY, CDR2 SVGAGI. The length of the CDR3 is 11 residues. Trimming left V 8 bases short and J 6 bases short, with 10 bases between.